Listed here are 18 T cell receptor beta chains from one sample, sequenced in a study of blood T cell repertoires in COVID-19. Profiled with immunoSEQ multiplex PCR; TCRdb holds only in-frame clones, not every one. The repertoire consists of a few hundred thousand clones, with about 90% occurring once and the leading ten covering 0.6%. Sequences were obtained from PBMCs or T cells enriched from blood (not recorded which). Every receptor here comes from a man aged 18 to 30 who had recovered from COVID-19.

Written as DNA, the CDR3 is TGCGCCAGCAGCTCCAGGACTAGCGGGAGGGCCTACGAGCAGTACTTC. Its translation is CASSSRTSGRAYEQYF. V gene TRBV5-1 combines with J gene TRBJ2-7, with TRBD2 matching over 15 bases. CDR3 length: 16 amino acids. Germline CDR1 is SGHRS and CDR2 is YFSETQ. V was clipped by 3 bases and J by 2 bases; unmatched bases: 3.

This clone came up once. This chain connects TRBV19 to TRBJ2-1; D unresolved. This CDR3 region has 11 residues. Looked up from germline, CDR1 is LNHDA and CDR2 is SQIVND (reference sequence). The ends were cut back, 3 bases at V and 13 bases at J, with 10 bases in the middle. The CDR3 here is CASSIGWNQFF. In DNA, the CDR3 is TGTGCCAGTAGTATCGGGTGGAATCAGTTCTTC. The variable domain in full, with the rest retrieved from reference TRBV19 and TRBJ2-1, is DGGITQSPKYLFRKEGQNVTLSCEQNLNHDAMYWYRQDPGQGLRLIYYSQIVNDFQKGDIAEGYSVSREKKESFPLTVTSAQKNPTAFYLCASSIGWNQFFGPGTRLTVL.

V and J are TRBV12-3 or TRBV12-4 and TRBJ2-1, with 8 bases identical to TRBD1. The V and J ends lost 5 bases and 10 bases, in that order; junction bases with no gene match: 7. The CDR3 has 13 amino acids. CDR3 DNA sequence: TGTGCCAGCAGTCCCCGGACAGGGACAGAGCAGTTCTTC. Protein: CASSPRTGTEQFF.

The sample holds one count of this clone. CDR3 coding DNA: TGTGCCAGCCGTATAGGACTAGCGGGAGCCTACGAGCAGTACTTC. Protein product: CASRIGLAGAYEQYF. The chain links TRBV2 to TRBJ2-7; TRBD2 matches at 13 bases. From germline, CDR1 is SNHLY and CDR2 FYNNEI. The CDR3 runs 15 residues. Unmatched junction bases numbered 6, after V lost 8 bases and J lost 2 bases.

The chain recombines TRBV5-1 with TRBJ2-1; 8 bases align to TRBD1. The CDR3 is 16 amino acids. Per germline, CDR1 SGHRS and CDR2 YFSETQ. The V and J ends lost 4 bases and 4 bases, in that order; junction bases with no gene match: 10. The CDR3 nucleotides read TGCGCCAGCAGCCCCACCCGGGACAGGAGATACAATGAGCAGTTCTTC. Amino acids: CASSPTRDRRYNEQFF. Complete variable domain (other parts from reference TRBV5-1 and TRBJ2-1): KAGVTQTPRYLIKTRGQQVTLSCSPISGHRSVSWYQQTPGQGLQFLFEYFSETQRNKGNFPGRFSGRQFSNSRSEMNVSTLELGDSALYLCASSPTRDRRYNEQFFGPGTRLTVL.

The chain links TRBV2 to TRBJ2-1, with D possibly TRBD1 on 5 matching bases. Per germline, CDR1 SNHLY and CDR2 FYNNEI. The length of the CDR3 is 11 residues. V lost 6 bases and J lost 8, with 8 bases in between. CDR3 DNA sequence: TGTGCCAGCAGCGTGACAGATGAGCAGTTCTTC. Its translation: CASSVTDEQFF.

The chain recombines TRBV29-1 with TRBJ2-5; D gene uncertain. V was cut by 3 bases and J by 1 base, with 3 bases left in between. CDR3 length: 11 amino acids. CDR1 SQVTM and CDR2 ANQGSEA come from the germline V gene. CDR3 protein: CSVEAQETQYF. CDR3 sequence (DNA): TGCAGCGTTGAGGCCCAAGAGACCCAGTACTTC.

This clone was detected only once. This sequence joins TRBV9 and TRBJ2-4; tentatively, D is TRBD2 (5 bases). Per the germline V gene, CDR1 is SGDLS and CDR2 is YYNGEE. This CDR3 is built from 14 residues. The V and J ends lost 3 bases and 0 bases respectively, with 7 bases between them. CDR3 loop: CASSGGLAKNIQYF. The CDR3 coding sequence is TGTGCCAGCAGCGGAGGGTTAGCCAAAAACATTCAGTACTTC.

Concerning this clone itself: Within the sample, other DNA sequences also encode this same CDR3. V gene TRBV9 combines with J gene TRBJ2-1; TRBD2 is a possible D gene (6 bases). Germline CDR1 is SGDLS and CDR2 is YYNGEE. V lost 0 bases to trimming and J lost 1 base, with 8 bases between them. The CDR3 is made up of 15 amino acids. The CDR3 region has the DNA TGTGCCAGCAGCGTAGAGGGGAGGTCCTACAATGAGCAGTTCTTC. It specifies CASSVEGRSYNEQFF.

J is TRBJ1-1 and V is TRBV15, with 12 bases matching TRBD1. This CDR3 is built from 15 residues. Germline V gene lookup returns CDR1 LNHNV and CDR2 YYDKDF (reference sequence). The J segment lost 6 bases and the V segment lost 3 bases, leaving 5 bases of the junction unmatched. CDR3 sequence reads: CATSRGQGAEAEAFF. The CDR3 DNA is TGTGCCACCAGCAGGGGACAGGGGGCTGAGGCTGAAGCTTTCTTT.

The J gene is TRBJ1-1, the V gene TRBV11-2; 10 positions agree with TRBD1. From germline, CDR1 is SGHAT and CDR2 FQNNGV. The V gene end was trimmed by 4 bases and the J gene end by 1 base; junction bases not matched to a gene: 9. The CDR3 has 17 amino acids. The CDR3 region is CASSSEPGQGWNTEAFF. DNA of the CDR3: TGTGCCAGCAGCTCGGAGCCGGGACAGGGGTGGAACACTGAAGCTTTCTTT.

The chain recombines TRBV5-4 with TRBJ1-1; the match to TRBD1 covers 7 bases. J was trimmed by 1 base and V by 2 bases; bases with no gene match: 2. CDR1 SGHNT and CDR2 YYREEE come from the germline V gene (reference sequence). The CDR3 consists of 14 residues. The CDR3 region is CASSFGQENTEAFF. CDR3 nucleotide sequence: TGTGCCAGCAGCTTCGGACAGGAGAACACTGAAGCTTTCTTT. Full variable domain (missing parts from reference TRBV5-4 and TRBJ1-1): ETGVTQSPTHLIKTRGQQVTLRCSSQSGHNTVSWYQQALGQGPQFIFQYYREEENGRGNFPPRFSGLQFPNYSSELNVNALELDDSALYLCASSFGQENTEAFFGQGTRLTVV.

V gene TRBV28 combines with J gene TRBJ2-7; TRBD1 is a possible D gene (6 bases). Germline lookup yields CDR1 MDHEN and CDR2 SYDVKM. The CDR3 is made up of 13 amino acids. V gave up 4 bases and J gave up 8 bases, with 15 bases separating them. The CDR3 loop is CASSSALGTKQYF. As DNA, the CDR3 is TGTGCCAGCAGTTCCGCCCTCGGGACAAAGCAGTACTTC. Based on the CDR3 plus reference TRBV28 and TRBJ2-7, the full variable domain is DVKVTQSSRYLVKRTGEKVFLECVQDMDHENMFWYRQDPGLGLRLIYFSYDVKMKEKGDIPEGYSVSREKKERFSLILESASTNQTSMYLCASSSALGTKQYFGPGTRLTVT.

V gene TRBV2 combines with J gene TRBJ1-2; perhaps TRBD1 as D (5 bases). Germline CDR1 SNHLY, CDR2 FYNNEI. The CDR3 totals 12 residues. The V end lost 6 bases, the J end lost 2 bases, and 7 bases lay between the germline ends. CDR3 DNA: TGTGCCAGCAGGCGGGACAACTATGGCTACACCTTC. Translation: CASRRDNYGYTF.

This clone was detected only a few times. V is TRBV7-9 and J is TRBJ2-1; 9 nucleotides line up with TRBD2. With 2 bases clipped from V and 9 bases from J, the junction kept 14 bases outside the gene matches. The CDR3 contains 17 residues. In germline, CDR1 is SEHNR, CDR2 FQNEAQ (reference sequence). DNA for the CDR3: TGTGCCAGCAGCTTACTAGCGGGAAACCCGGGGAGTACTGAGCAGTTCTTC. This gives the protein CASSLLAGNPGSTEQFF. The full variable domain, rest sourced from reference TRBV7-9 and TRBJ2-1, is DTGVSQNPRHKITKRGQNVTFRCDPISEHNRLYWYRQTLGQGPEFLTYFQNEAQLEKSRLLSDRFSAERPKGSFSTLEIQRTEQGDSAMYLCASSLLAGNPGSTEQFFGPGTRLTVL.

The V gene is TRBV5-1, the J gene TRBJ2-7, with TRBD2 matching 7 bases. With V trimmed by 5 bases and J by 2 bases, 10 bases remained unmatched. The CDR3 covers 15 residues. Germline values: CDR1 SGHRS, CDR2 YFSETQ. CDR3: CASRPTSGATYEQYF. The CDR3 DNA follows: TGCGCCAGCAGGCCTACCAGCGGGGCCACCTACGAGCAGTACTTC. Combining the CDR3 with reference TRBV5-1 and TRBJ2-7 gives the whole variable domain KAGVTQTPRYLIKTRGQQVTLSCSPISGHRSVSWYQQTPGQGLQFLFEYFSETQRNKGNFPGRFSGRQFSNSRSEMNVSTLELGDSALYLCASRPTSGATYEQYFGPGTRLTVT.

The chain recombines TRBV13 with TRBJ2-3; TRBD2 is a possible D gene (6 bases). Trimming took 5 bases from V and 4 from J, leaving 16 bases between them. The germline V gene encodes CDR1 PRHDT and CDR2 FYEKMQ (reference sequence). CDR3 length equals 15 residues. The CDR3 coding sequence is TGTGCCAGCAGCACGGCCCGGGGGAGTCCAGATACGCAGTATTTT. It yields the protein CASSTARGSPDTQYF.

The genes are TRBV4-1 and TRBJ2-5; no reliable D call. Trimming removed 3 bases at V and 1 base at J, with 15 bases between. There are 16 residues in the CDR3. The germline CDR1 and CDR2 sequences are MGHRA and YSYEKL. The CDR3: CASSHPGGLFQETQYF. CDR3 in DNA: TGCGCCAGCAGCCATCCCGGTGGGCTATTCCAAGAGACCCAGTACTTC.